What follows is one T cell receptor (beta chain) and its context. The antigen this receptor binds is unknown. One base away there is no much larger clone; base qualities are not given. Reading from cysteine to phenylalanine, the CDR3 counts 12 amino acids. Kept here is only the CDR3 DNA, which spans 36 bases and is read in frame from base 1. V gives up 4 bases and J gives up 3 bases, and the segment between their germline ends measures 3 bases. Reading the germline V gene gives CDR1 SNHLY and CDR2 FYNNEI. Library method: the immunoSEQ multiplex PCR assay. A mixture of 60 forward primers for TCR Vbeta segments and 13 reverse primers for TCR Jbeta segments was used in the multiplex PCR. The CDR3 region of rearranged TCR beta genes was amplified from genomic DNA by a multiplex PCR assay. On the Illumina HiSeq System, the amplified TCR beta libraries were sequenced as 87-base-pair reads. Regarding the original processing steps: A later analysis tallied tens of millions of unique TCR beta chains across the 666 repertoires, and about 12 million of those chains were shared by two or more donors. Raw reads were error-corrected and collapsed into unique sequences by a nearest-neighbor algorithm in which closely related sequences were merged to remove PCR and sequencing errors. Alignment of CDR3 sequences to IMGT reference sequences was used to assign V, D and J gene segments. For a sequence to be retained, a match of at least six nucleotides was required to both a V gene segment and a J gene segment. A rearrangement was called productive if the CDR3 had no stop codons and remained in frame with V and J, and every other rearrangement was called non-productive. CDR3 was defined by IMGT convention, running from the second conserved V-encoded cysteine to the conserved J-encoded phenylalanine. In an earlier analysis of 500 to 650 of the donors, sequences lacking an unambiguous match to a single V gene segment were excluded. An earlier analysis of 587 of the donors called V segments functional above 56.7% productive rearrangements and segregating when the between-donor standard deviation exceeded 5%. A statistical classification framework was built for diagnosing cytomegalovirus status from the catalog of TCR beta chain sequences. V and J gene assignment, in a later analysis, came from comparing TCR nucleotide sequences with IMGT/GENE-DB human TR gene sequences. The TCRdist pipeline was used in a later analysis to assign CDR3 sequences and most-parsimonious VDJ recombination scenarios. In a later analysis, each TCR beta chain was defined by its CDR3 amino acid sequence together with its V-gene family, and reads without a unique V-gene family were excluded. As a way to deal with suspected cross-contamination and a sequencing artifact, a later analysis dropped 592 nucleotide sequences that were highly shared and had low generation probability. In a later analysis, a clonal expansion index for each public chain was calculated from normalized within-repertoire ranks of inferred template counts. A later analysis computed generation probabilities with a VDJ recombination model fitted to out-of-frame rearrangements, and checked the results against IGoR. In a later analysis, TCR-TCR, TCR-HLA and TCR-CMV co-occurrence was scored with hypergeometric tests, and a repertoire-size bias correction was applied to TCR pairs. In a later analysis, false discovery rates were estimated by permuting HLA or CMV assignments 20 times. In a later analysis, co-occurring TCRs were grouped with DBSCAN, and TCRdist sequence similarity was added when clustering was performed within HLA-allele-positive subsets. Repertoires with fewer than 30,000 or more than 120,000 public chains were left out of co-occurrence clustering, as were a handful of repertoires with anomalous nucleotide sharing. TCRdb's version of the immuneACCESS table is confined to in-frame rearrangements and falls short of the full clone set. An unresolved V gene accounts for under half of the shortfall where checked; the remainder is of unknown origin. V and J calls and clone size are as listed in that table; D and trimming were resolved from the DNA. Counted in this sample were roughly 130,000 clones; about four fifths of them appeared once. 11% of the sample rests with the top ten.

The data were obtained in a study of cytomegalovirus exposure and HLA in healthy donors listed by TCRdb under 2017. Study-wide context: An earlier analysis of fewer than 750 of the donors reported about 280 Gb of sequence data and about 120 million unique TCR beta sequences obtained from around 180 million T cells. An early release that covered about 640 HLA-typed donors contained 300 to 350 gigabases of sequencing data and about 93 million unique TCR sequences. Among the roughly 430 genotyped donors, more than 70% belonged to the genetic ancestry cluster associated with self-reported Caucasian donors. The aim of the study was to test whether cataloging public T cell receptors could identify signatures of past pathogen exposure. The study used immunosequencing to profile the T cell repertoires of 600 to 850 subjects and linked those repertoires to cytomegalovirus serostatus. In addition to the first cohort of 666 subjects, a separate validation cohort of 120 different subjects was used. To predict cytomegalovirus infection status, the study brought together high-throughput TCR immunosequencing, statistical association of individual TCRs with disease status, and machine learning. To study patterns of TCR occurrence, a later analysis re-analyzed previously published TCR beta repertoires from 666 donors and added high-resolution HLA genotyping. Rather than drawing on any new phenotypic data, the later analysis identified candidate immune exposures from TCR beta sequences and the way those sequences occurred across donors. To decide whether each TCR beta V gene segment behaved as functional or pseudogenic, an earlier analysis of 587 of the donors relied on high-throughput TCR beta sequencing. Donor age, sex, ethnicity and CMV serostatus were collected together with the repertoire data. In a later genetic analysis, genome-wide SNP genotypes for about 55% of the roughly 700 donors were used, and that subset was treated as a discovery cohort. Every repertoire in the discovery cohort had been generated on one and the same sequencing platform. HLA typing covered class I and class II loci at four-digit resolution. The number of donors typed differed by locus, with 629-630 for A, B, C, DRB1 and DQB1, roughly 520 for DQA1, 600 to 610 for DPA1, and 450 to 480 for DPB1. Five DR-DQ haplotypes were handled as single units for association and clustering, since linkage in the cohort was strong. On average, around 230,000 unique TCR beta nucleotide sequences were sequenced per donor among some 420 genotyped donors of the cohort, with approximately 18% of those sequences being non-productive.

The cohort comprised 666 healthy bone marrow donors. At the time of sampling, all cohort members were nominally healthy, though unrecorded immune exposures were likely present. The donor tested CMV seropositive, placing the donor among the 289 seropositive members of the cohort. Every donor gave a peripheral blood sample, and the peripheral blood mononuclear cells from that sample were used for TCR beta sequencing. The Qiagen DNeasy Blood Extraction Kit was used to extract genomic DNA from the blood cell samples. General study outcomes and caveats: Assigning TCR associations to individual alleles was difficult when HLA alleles, especially DR and DQ, strongly co-occurred. In vitro tests confirmed that a few of the cytomegalovirus-associated TCR beta chains recognize cytomegalovirus antigens. A later genetic analysis associated a missense DCLRE1C variant with V-gene and J-gene trimming of TCR beta chains, and an independent cohort replicated the association. Across donors, most TCR sequences were observed very rarely, whereas some public TCRs were present in many individuals. Because counts were too low, around 17 rarely observed V segments, including chromosome 9 orphons, were left out of the earlier analysis of 500 to 650 of the donors. According to a later genetic analysis, donors in an Asian-associated ancestry cluster had fewer N-insertions in productive TCRs than the roughly 660-donor mean. In both the original and validation cohorts, the classifier was reported to diagnose cytomegalovirus status with high specificity and sensitivity. A later analysis found that HLA-associated TCR beta chains were more clonally expanded and had lower generation probabilities than equally common non-associated chains. Because the 87-base-pair reads could not distinguish some IMGT-functional V segments, including TRBV6-2 and TRBV6-3, those segments were excluded. Linkage disequilibrium might explain the correlated functional status among segregating V segments, but an unknown experimental factor could not be excluded. A later analysis associated roughly 17,000 TCR beta sequences with specific HLA alleles at a false discovery rate of 0.05. The only immune exposure information available for the cohort was CMV serostatus. A cluster of highly shared sequence variants was judged likely to represent a technical artifact of the sequencing pipeline. According to a later analysis, most CMV-associated TCR beta chains appeared to be HLA-restricted, and the HLA associations seemed to be driven largely by CMV exposure. Because HLA typing was unavailable for some donors at each locus, only the typed subset was used in association tests. A later analysis reported that several top co-occurrence clusters appeared linked to parvovirus B19, influenza, CMV and Epstein-Barr virus. The study gave a list of 150 to 200 TCR beta chains associated with cytomegalovirus. This cohort had only TCR beta chains sequenced, and the lack of alpha or paired-chain data limited which features could be detected. The authors suggested that the approach could potentially be extended to other disease states and immunological phenotypes. Sequencing depth was assumed to be roughly uniform across donors in the presence/absence analyses, though that assumption may not hold. In an earlier analysis of fewer than 750 of the donors, most TCR beta V segments were observed in productive rearrangements about 87% or about 30% of the time, broadly matching IMGT annotations. A further reported finding was that TCR beta sequences accurately predicted the HLA-A and HLA-B alleles for most subjects in the first cohort. A later analysis found that TCR association rates varied across HLA loci, with DRB1 alleles showing the most associated TCRs and HLA-C alleles the fewest.

The sequence came from a male donor in good health and CMV-seropositive. The chain is encoded by TRBV2 joined to TRBJ2-2; too little of a D gene remains to name it. The sample comprised PBMCs. The CDR3 protein: CASSGDTGELFF. Read as DNA, the sequence is TGTGCCAGCAGTGGCGACACCGGGGAGCTGTTTTTT.